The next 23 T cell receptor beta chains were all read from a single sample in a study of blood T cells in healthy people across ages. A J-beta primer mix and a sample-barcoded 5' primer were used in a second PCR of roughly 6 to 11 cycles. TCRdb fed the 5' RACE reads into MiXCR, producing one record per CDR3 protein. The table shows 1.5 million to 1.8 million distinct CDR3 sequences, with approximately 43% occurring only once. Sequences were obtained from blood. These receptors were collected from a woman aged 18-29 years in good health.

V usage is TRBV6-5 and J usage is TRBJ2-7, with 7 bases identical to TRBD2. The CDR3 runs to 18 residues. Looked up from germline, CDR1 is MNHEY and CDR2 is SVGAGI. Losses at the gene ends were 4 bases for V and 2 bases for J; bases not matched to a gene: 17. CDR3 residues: CASSSNQARTSGAYEQYF. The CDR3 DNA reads TGTGCCAGCAGTTCCAACCAAGCGAGGACTAGTGGCGCCTACGAGCAGTACTTC.

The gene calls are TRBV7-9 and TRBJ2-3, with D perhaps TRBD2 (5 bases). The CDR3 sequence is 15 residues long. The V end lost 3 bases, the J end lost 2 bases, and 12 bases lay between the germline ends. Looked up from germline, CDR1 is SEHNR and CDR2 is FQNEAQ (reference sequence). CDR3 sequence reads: CASSFEADTTDTQYF. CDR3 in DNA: TGTGCCAGCAGCTTCGAAGCGGATACCACAGATACGCAGTATTTT.

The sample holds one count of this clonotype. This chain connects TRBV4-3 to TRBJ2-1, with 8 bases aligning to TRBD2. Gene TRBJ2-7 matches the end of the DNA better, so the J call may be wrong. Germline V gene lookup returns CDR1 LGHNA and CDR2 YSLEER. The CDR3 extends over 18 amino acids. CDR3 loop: CASSQDWRERGFYNEQYF. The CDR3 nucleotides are TGCGCCAGCAGCCAAGATTGGCGGGAGCGGGGGTTCTACAATGAGCAGTACTTC.

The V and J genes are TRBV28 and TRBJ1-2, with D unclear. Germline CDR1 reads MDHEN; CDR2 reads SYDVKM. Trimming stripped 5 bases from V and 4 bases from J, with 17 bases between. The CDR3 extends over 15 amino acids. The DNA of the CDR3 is TGTGCCAGCAGTCTTCGAGGGCGGGCAGCCTATGGCTACACCTTC. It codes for CASSLRGRAAYGYTF.

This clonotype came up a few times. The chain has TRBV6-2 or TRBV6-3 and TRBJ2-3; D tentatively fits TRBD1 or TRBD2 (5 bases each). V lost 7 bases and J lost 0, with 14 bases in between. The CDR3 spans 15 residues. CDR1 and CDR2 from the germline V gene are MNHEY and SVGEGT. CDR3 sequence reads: CASTQIWGSTDTQYF. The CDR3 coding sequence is TGTGCCAGCACCCAAATTTGGGGGAGCACAGATACGCAGTATTTT.

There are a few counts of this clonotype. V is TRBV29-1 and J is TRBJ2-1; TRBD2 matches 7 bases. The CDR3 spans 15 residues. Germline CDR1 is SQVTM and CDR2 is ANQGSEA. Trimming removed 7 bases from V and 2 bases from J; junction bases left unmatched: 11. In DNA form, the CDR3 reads TGCAGCGCTTCGACCCTAGCGGCCGCCTACAATGAGCAGTTCTTC. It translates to CSASTLAAAYNEQFF.

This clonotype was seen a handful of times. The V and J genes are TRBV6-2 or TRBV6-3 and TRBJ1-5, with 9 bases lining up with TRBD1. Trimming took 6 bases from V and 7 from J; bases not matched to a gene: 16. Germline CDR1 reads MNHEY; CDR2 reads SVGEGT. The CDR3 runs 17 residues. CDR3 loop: CASSPDRGNLLWQPQHF. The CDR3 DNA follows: TGTGCCAGCAGCCCTGACAGGGGGAACCTTCTTTGGCAGCCCCAGCATTTT.

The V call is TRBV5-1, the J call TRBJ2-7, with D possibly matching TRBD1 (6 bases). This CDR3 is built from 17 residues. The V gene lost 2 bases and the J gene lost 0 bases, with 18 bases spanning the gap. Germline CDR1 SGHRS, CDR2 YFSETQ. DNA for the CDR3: TGCGCCAGCAGCTTCTTCACAGGGCTGATGGGCTCCTACGAGCAGTACTTC. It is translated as CASSFFTGLMGSYEQYF.

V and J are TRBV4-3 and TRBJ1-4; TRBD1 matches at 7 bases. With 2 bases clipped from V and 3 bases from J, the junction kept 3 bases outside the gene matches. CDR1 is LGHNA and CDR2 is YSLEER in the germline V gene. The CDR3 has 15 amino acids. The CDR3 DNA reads TGCGCCAGCAGCCAAAGACAGGGCCCTAATGAAAAACTGTTTTTT. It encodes CASSQRQGPNEKLFF.

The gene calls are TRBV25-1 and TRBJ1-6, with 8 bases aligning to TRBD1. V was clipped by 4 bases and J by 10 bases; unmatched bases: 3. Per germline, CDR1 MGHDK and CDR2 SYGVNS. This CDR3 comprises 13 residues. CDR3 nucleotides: TGTGCCAGCAGTGGACAGGGGAAATCACCCCTCCACTTT. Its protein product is CASSGQGKSPLHF.

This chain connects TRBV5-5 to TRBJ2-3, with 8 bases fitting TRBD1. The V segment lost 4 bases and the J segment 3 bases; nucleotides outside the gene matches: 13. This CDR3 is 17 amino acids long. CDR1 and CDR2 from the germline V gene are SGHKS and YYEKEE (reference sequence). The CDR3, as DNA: TGTGCCAGCAGCGCCTCCGGGACAGGAGAGGTGACAGATACGCAGTATTTT. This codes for CASSASGTGEVTDTQYF.

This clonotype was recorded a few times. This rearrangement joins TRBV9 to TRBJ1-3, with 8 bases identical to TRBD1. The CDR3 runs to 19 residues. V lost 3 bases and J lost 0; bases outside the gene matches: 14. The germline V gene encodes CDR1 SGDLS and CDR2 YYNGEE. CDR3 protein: CASSGLRQGSLGSGNTIYF. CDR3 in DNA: TGTGCCAGCAGCGGCTTGAGACAGGGGTCGTTGGGCTCTGGAAACACCATATATTTT.

CDR3 region: CSAPDPHTDTQYF. CDR3 nucleotides: TGCAGCGCCCCTGATCCCCACACAGATACGCAGTATTTT. This chain uses TRBV29-1 with TRBJ2-3; D gene ambiguous. The CDR3 has 13 amino acids. The ends were cut back, 7 bases at V and 2 bases at J, with 13 bases in the middle. Per germline, CDR1 SQVTM and CDR2 ANQGSEA.

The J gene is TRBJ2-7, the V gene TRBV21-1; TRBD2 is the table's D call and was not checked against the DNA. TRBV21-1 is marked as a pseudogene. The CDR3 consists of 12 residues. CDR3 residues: CASSKRCLVWYF. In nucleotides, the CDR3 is TGTGCCAGCAGCAAACGTTGTCTAGTGTGGTACTTC.

The CDR3 DNA follows: TGCGCCAGCAGCCAAGTAAAGGGTGGTGGGGAGCAGTACTTC. Translation gives CASSQVKGGGEQYF. This sequence joins TRBV4-1 and TRBJ2-5; possibly TRBD2 for D (5 bases). The V gene lost 1 base and the J gene lost 11 bases, with 17 bases spanning the gap. The CDR3 runs to 14 residues. Germline values: CDR1 MGHRA, CDR2 YSYEKL.

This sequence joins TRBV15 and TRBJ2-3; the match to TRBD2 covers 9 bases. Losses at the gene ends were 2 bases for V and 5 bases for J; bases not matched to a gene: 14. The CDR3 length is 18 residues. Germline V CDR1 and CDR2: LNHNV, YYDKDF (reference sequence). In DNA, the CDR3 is TGTGCCACCAGCAGATCACTCCTTGGGCGGGAGGGACGAGATACGCAGTATTTT. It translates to CATSRSLLGREGRDTQYF.

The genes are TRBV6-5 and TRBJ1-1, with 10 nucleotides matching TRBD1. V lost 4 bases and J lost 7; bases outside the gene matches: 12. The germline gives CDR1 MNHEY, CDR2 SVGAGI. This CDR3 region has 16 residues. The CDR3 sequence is CASSSRWGTGDVEAFF. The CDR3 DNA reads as TGTGCCAGCAGTTCCCGCTGGGGGACAGGGGATGTTGAAGCTTTCTTT.

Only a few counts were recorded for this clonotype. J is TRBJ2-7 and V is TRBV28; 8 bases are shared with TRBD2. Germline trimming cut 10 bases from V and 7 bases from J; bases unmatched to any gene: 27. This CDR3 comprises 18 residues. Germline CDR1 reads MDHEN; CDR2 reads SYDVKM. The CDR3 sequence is CATNPILYGVQAGGEQYF. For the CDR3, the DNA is TGTGCCACAAACCCCATCCTGTACGGGGTCCAGGCGGGGGGAGAGCAGTACTTC.

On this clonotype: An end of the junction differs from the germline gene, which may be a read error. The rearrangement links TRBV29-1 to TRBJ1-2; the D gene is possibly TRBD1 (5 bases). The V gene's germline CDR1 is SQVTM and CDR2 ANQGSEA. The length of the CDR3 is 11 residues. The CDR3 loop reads CSVVTDYGCTF. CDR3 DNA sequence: TGCAGCGTTGTGACAGATTATGGCTGCACCTTC.

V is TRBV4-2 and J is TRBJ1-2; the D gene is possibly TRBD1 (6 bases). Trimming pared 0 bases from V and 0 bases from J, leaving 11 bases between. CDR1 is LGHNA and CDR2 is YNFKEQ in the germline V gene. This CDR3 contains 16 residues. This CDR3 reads CASSQDRRGPNYGYTF. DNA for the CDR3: TGTGCCAGCAGCCAAGATCGCAGGGGACCTAACTATGGCTACACCTTC.

CDR3 nucleotides: TGTGCCAGCAGCTTAGAGGCAGGTCCCCGATCAAGCTCCTACAATGAGCAGTTCTTC. Translating it yields CASSLEAGPRSSSYNEQFF. The rearrangement links TRBV7-2 to TRBJ2-1; D gene unclear. V dropped 1 base and J dropped 0 bases, with 19 bases sitting between them. Germline V gene lookup returns CDR1 SGHTA and CDR2 FQGNSA. This CDR3 has 19 amino acids.

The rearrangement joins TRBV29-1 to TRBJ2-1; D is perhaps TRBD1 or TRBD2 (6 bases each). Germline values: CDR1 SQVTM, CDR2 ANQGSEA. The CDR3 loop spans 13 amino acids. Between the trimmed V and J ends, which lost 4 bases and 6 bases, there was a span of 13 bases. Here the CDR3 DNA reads TGCAGCGTTGGGGGGGCCGGGTCCAATGAGCAGTTCTTC. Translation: CSVGGAGSNEQFF.

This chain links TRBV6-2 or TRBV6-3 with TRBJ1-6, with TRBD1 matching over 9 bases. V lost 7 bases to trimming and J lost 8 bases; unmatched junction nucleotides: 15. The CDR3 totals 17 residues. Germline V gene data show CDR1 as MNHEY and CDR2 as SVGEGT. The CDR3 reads CASTHYGGTGKDSPLHF. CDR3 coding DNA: TGTGCCAGCACCCACTATGGTGGGACAGGGAAGGATTCACCCCTCCACTTT.